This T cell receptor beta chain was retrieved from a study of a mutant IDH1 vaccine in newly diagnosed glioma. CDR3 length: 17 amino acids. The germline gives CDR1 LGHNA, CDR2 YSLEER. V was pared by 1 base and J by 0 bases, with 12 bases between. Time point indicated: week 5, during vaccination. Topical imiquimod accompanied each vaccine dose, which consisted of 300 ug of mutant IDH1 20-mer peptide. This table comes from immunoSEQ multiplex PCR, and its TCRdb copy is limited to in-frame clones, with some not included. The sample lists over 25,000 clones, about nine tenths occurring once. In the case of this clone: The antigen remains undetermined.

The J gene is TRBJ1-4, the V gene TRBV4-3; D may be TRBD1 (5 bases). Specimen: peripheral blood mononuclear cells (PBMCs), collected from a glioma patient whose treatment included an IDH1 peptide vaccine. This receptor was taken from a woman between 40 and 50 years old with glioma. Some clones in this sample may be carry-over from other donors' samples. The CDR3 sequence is CASSQGSGGATNEKLFF. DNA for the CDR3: TGCGCCAGCAGCCAAGGATCGGGGGGGGCAACTAATGAAAAACTGTTTTTT.